This T cell receptor (beta chain) was captured in a study of human T cells and chemical hapten exposure. Stated time point: pre-sensitization, week 0. The sample's treatment: therapeutic diphenylcyclopropenone sensitization with weekly scalp DPC. Germline V lookup: CDR1 KGHSH, CDR2 LQKENI. Trimming shortened V by 3 bases and J by 2 bases, and 7 bases separated the two germline ends. The CDR3 has 14 residues. Each CDR3 protein is one row after TCRdb ran MiXCR on the RACE reads. The sample yields about 68,000 distinct CDR3 sequences, roughly 11% seen once. The sample consisted of whole blood, taken in connection with sensitization to the hapten diphenylcyclopropenone (DPC). V usage is TRBV18 and J usage is TRBJ1-4; D ambiguous. This TCR was sampled from a woman in her forties or fifties with alopecia areata. Some clones in this sample may be carry-over from other donors' samples. The CDR3 DNA is TGTGCCAGCTCACCCGGTGGGACTAATGAAAAACTGTTTTTT. Translated: CASSPGGTNEKLFF.